The 6 T cell receptor beta chains below all came from one sample that was sequenced in a study of human thymus T cells. The thymus tissue came from resections taken during corrective heart surgery. Produced via immunoSEQ multiplex PCR; TCRdb's table is partial and in-frame only. The sample yields around 70,000 clones, 90% to 95% seen once. The sample taken for sequencing was thymus tissue. These receptors were collected from a girl under three years old with a congenital heart defect but otherwise immunologically healthy.

The chain recombines TRBV7-4 with TRBJ2-5; 9 bases match TRBD1. Looked up from germline, CDR1 is SGHVT and CDR2 is SQSDAQ. This CDR3 comprises 15 residues. The V and J ends lost 0 bases and 5 bases, in that order; junction bases with no gene match: 4. The CDR3 reads CASSLARTGAETQYF. The DNA for the CDR3 is TGTGCCAGCAGCTTAGCCAGGACAGGGGCGGAGACCCAGTACTTC.

This sequence joins TRBV30 and TRBJ2-7; the D gene is possibly TRBD2 (6 bases). There are 13 residues in the CDR3. CDR1 and CDR2 (germline): GTSNPN, SVGIG (reference sequence). Trimming shortened V by 2 bases and J by 3 bases, and 11 bases separated the two germline ends. CDR3 bases: TGTGCCTGGAGTTGGGGGGTCTACTACGAGCAGTACTTC. This sequence encodes CAWSWGVYYEQYF.

This chain uses TRBV7-2 with TRBJ2-1; TRBD1 aligns across 7 bases. The CDR3 sequence is 16 residues long. Per the germline V gene, CDR1 is SGHTA and CDR2 is FQGNSA. V shed 0 bases, J shed 0 bases, and the junction held 2 bases outside the gene matches. The CDR3 sequence: CASSLAWDSSYNEQFF. CDR3 sequence (DNA): TGTGCCAGCAGCTTAGCTTGGGACAGCTCCTACAATGAGCAGTTCTTC.

This clone was seen a single time. J is TRBJ2-1 and V is TRBV19, with D hard to call. The CDR3 totals 16 residues. V was shortened by 1 base and J by 0 bases, with 10 bases between the two germline ends. Germline CDR1 and CDR2: LNHDA and SQIVND (reference sequence). CDR3 nucleotide sequence: TGTGCCAGTAGTATAGGCCCAGATCACTCCTACAATGAGCAGTTCTTC. Translated, it gives CASSIGPDHSYNEQFF.

The rearrangement uses TRBV5-4 and TRBJ2-1; 9 bases are shared with TRBD2. This CDR3 comprises 15 residues. The V gene's germline CDR1 is SGHNT and CDR2 YYREEE (reference sequence). The V and J ends lost 0 bases and 13 bases, in that order; junction bases with no gene match: 11. The CDR3 loop reads CASSLAASGKGSQFF. CDR3 DNA: TGTGCCAGCAGCTTGGCGGCTAGCGGGAAGGGTAGCCAGTTCTTC.

This chain joins TRBV7-3 and TRBJ2-1; no clear D. Looked up from germline, CDR1 is SGHTA and CDR2 is FQGTGA. V shed 2 bases and J shed 6 bases, with 8 bases lying between them. This CDR3 comprises 13 residues. CDR3 sequence reads: CASSLSYGNEQFF. The CDR3, as DNA: TGTGCCAGCAGCTTATCTTACGGCAATGAGCAGTTCTTC. The full variable domain, its missing parts supplied by reference TRBV7-3 and TRBJ2-1, is GAGVSQTPSNKVTEKGKYVELRCDPISGHTALYWYRQSLGQGPEFLIYFQGTGAADDSGLPNDRFFAVRPEGSVSTLKIQRTERGDSAVYLCASSLSYGNEQFFGPGTRLTVL.